Each of the 5 T cell receptor beta chains below was sequenced from the same sample in a study of blood T cells in healthy people across ages. The second PCR ran about 6 to 12 cycles with a sample-barcoded 5' primer and J-beta primers. TCRdb redid the calling of the 5' RACE reads with MiXCR, one entry per CDR3 protein. The sample holds 730,000 or so distinct CDR3 sequences, around 46% seen once. Specimen: blood. The receptors derive from a woman aged 60-75 years in good health.

The chain links TRBV2 to TRBJ2-7; D gene uncertain. V was clipped by 4 bases and J by 0 bases, with 7 bases between them. The CDR3 spans 13 residues. Per germline, CDR1 SNHLY and CDR2 FYNNEI. The CDR3 protein is CASSAETSYEQYF. The CDR3 DNA reads TGTGCCAGCAGTGCTGAAACCTCCTACGAGCAGTACTTC. Looking up the rest from reference TRBV2 and TRBJ2-7 gives the full variable domain: EPEVTQTPSHQVTQMGQEVILRCVPISNHLYFYWYRQILGQKVEFLVSFYNNEISEKSEIFDDQFSVERPDGSNFTLKIRSTKLEDSAMYFCASSAETSYEQYFGPGTRLTVT.

The rearrangement links TRBV21-1 to TRBJ2-7; the table's D gene call, TRBD2, was not cross checked with the DNA. TRBV21-1 is a known pseudogene. This CDR3 is 14 amino acids long. The CDR3 DNA reads TGTGCCAGCAGCAAACAGGGCCCCACCTACGAGCAGTACTTC. This encodes CASSKQGPTYEQYF.

This clonotype has only a few counts. This chain links TRBV27 with TRBJ2-5; D is ambiguous. Germline V lookup: CDR1 MNHEY, CDR2 SMNVEV (reference sequence). CDR3 size: 13 residues. Trimming removed 5 bases at V and 7 bases at J, with 14 bases between. The CDR3 bases are TGTGCCAGCAGTCCCTCCAGTCTCGCGACCCAGTACTTC. It translates to CASSPSSLATQYF.

This clonotype was recorded a few times. The chain couples TRBV29-1 to TRBJ1-1; D is possibly TRBD1 (6 bases). This CDR3 is built from 13 residues. Germline CDR1 reads SQVTM; CDR2 reads ANQGSEA. V lost 6 bases and J 1 base, leaving 12 bases between the germline ends. CDR3 in amino acids: CSVQGRSNTEAFF. CDR3 coding DNA: TGCAGCGTGCAGGGGAGGTCGAACACTGAAGCTTTCTTT.

This chain joins TRBV2 and TRBJ2-5, with D possibly called TRBD1 or TRBD2 (6 bases each). Trimming stripped 3 bases from V and 4 bases from J, with 12 bases between. Germline V lookup: CDR1 SNHLY, CDR2 FYNNEI. The CDR3 is 14 residues long. The CDR3 nucleotides read TGTGCCAGCAGTGAGGCCTCGGGGGCAGAGACCCAGTACTTC. It translates to CASSEASGAETQYF.